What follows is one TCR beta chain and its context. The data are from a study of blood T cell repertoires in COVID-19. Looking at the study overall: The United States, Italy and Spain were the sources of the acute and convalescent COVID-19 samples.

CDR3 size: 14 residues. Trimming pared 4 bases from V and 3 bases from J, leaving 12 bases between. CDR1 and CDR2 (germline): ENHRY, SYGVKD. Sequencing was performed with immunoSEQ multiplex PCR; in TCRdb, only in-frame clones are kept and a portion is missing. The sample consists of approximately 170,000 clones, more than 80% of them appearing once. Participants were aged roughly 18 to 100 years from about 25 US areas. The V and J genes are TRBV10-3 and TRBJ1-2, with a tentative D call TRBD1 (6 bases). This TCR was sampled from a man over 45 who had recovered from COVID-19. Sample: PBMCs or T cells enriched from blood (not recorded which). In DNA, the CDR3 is TGTGCCATCAGTGTGGCAGGGGAAGACTATGGCTACACCTTC. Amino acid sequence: CAISVAGEDYGYTF.